A single sample is the source of the 28 T cell receptor beta chains below, sequenced in a study of shared clonotypes between healthy human individuals. The data were produced by immunoSEQ multiplex PCR, yet TCRdb's version contains in-frame clones alone and is incomplete. Of over 850,000 clones listed, about four fifths are singletons. Material: memory CD4+ T cells from PBMCs. As to subset: CD45RA-negative fraction. The receptors were sampled from a man aged 18 to 30 in good health. Some clones in this sample may be carry-over from other donors' samples.

J is TRBJ2-5 and V is TRBV6-5, with 7 positions matching TRBD1. The CDR3 is made up of 13 amino acids. V shed 5 bases, J shed 3 bases, and the junction held 3 bases outside the gene matches. CDR1 MNHEY and CDR2 SVGAGI come from the germline V gene. CDR3 residues: CASSQDREETQYF. The CDR3 nucleotides are TGTGCCAGCAGTCAAGACAGGGAAGAGACCCAGTACTTC.

This sequence joins TRBV7-9 and TRBJ2-5; 7 bases are a match to TRBD2. CDR1 SEHNR and CDR2 FQNEAQ come from the germline V gene (reference sequence). The CDR3 has 10 amino acids. The junction had 1 base not matched to a gene; V was cut back by 11 bases and J by 4 bases. The CDR3 nucleotides read TGTGCCGGCGGGGGAGAGACCCAGTACTTC. This encodes CAGGGETQYF.

The rearrangement links TRBV19 to TRBJ1-1, with 8 positions matching TRBD1. Germline CDR1 is LNHDA and CDR2 is SQIVND (reference sequence). The J segment lost 4 bases and the V segment lost 6 bases, leaving 7 bases of the junction unmatched. The CDR3 sequence is 14 residues long. CDR3 sequence: CASSNGQGGTEAFF. Written as DNA, the CDR3 is TGTGCCAGTAGCAACGGACAGGGAGGCACTGAAGCTTTCTTT.

V and J are TRBV6-5 and TRBJ2-2, with D unresolved. The CDR3 totals 15 residues. Germline lookup yields CDR1 MNHEY and CDR2 SVGAGI. V dropped 0 bases and J dropped 4 bases, with 9 bases sitting between them. The CDR3 DNA follows: TGTGCCAGCAGTTACTCGAATAGGATCACCGGGGAGCTGTTTTTT. It specifies CASSYSNRITGELFF.

This clone has just a few counts. The chain uses TRBV30 and TRBJ1-4; possible D gene TRBD1, 6 bases. The germline CDR1 and CDR2 sequences are GTSNPN and SVGIG (reference sequence). This CDR3 has 15 residues. Trimming removed 4 bases at V and 8 bases at J, with 20 bases between. The CDR3: CAWNHRDTSGEKLFF. The CDR3 region has the DNA TGTGCCTGGAACCACCGGGACACCAGTGGGGAAAAACTGTTTTTT.

CDR3 coding DNA: TGTGCCAGCAGCGTAGTAAGCGGACAGGCCTCGATCTATGGCTACACCTTC. Encoded protein: CASSVVSGQASIYGYTF. The chain employs TRBV9 and TRBJ1-2, with 7 positions matching TRBD1. J was trimmed by 4 bases and V by 0 bases; bases with no gene match: 12. CDR1 and CDR2 from the germline V gene are SGDLS and YYNGEE. The CDR3 sequence is 17 residues long.

V and J are TRBV14 and TRBJ1-1; D gene uncertain. This CDR3 is 13 amino acids long. Germline CDR1 is SGHDN and CDR2 is FVKESK. Trimming cost V 0 bases and J 4 bases, with 6 bases left between them. CDR3 loop: CASSQEGFTEAFF. The CDR3 region has the DNA TGTGCCAGCAGCCAAGAGGGGTTCACTGAAGCTTTCTTT. The full variable domain, in which reference TRBV14 and TRBJ1-1 provide the parts outside the CDR3, is EAGVTQFPSHSVIEKGQTVTLRCDPISGHDNLYWYRRVMGKEIKFLLHFVKESKQDESGMPNNRFLAERTGGTYSTLKVQPAELEDSGVYFCASSQEGFTEAFFGQGTRLTVV.

The chain uses TRBV6-5 and TRBJ2-3; 7 bases match TRBD2. This CDR3 comprises 14 residues. The junction had 2 bases not matched to a gene; V was cut back by 5 bases and J by 0 bases. From germline, CDR1 is MNHEY and CDR2 SVGAGI. CDR3 nucleotide sequence: TGTGCCAGCAGTCGGGACTACAGCACAGATACGCAGTATTTT. Its protein product is CASSRDYSTDTQYF.

This chain joins TRBV4-3 and TRBJ2-1, with D possibly matching TRBD2 (5 bases). CDR1 is LGHNA and CDR2 is YSLEER in the germline V gene. V was clipped by 3 bases and J by 1 base, with 22 bases between them. This CDR3 comprises 19 residues. CDR3 sequence reads: CASSHFTCLRGLSYNEQFF. The CDR3 DNA reads as TGCGCCAGCAGCCATTTCACTTGTCTACGCGGGTTGTCCTACAATGAGCAGTTCTTC.

This rearrangement joins TRBV5-1 to TRBJ2-1, with D perhaps TRBD1 or TRBD2 (5 bases each). CDR3 size: 13 residues. The ends were cut back, 1 base at V and 15 bases at J, with 17 bases in the middle. The germline gives CDR1 SGHRS, CDR2 YFSETQ. The CDR3, as DNA: TGCGCCAGCAGCTTGCCCGGGGCGACACAGTTGTTCTTC. It yields the protein CASSLPGATQLFF.

This rearrangement joins TRBV14 to TRBJ1-2; 10 nucleotides match TRBD1. V lost 4 bases and J lost 8; bases outside the gene matches: 13. The CDR3 length is 16 residues. Looked up from germline, CDR1 is SGHDN and CDR2 is FVKESK. The CDR3 is CASSRIGGQGYSGYTF. In nucleotides, the CDR3 is TGTGCCAGCAGCCGAATAGGGGGACAGGGGTACTCCGGCTACACCTTC.

V gene TRBV7-2 combines with J gene TRBJ2-2; the D is unclear. Germline CDR1 and CDR2: SGHTA and FQGNSA. V dropped 5 bases and J dropped 3 bases, with 7 bases sitting between them. The CDR3 consists of 13 residues. In DNA, the CDR3 is TGTGCCAGCAGCAAACAATACACCGGGGAGCTGTTTTTT. Translated: CASSKQYTGELFF.

This clone was seen more than once but under ten times. The chain is built from TRBV5-4 and TRBJ2-1; TRBD2 matches 9 bases. Germline V gives CDR1 SGHNT, CDR2 YYREEE (reference sequence). J gave up 9 bases and V 3 bases, and 13 bases lay outside the gene matches. CDR3 length: 16 amino acids. The CDR3 DNA follows: TGTGCCAGCAGCTCGCTCATAGTAGCGGGAGAGGGTGAGCAGTTCTTC. Amino acid sequence: CASSSLIVAGEGEQFF.

This clone was observed a few times. The chain joins TRBV6-5 to TRBJ2-3, with 7 bases that match TRBD1. With 5 bases clipped from V and 2 bases from J, the junction kept 7 bases outside the gene matches. CDR1 and CDR2 from the germline V gene are MNHEY and SVGAGI. This CDR3 is built from 15 residues. The CDR3: CASSATGANTDTQYF. CDR3 DNA sequence: TGTGCCAGCAGTGCTACAGGGGCGAACACAGATACGCAGTATTTT.

This clone was recorded only once. This sample also contains other DNA sequences that code for the same CDR3. This chain joins TRBV2 and TRBJ2-7, with D possibly TRBD2 on 6 matching bases. Germline V gives CDR1 SNHLY, CDR2 FYNNEI. The germline V and J ends were trimmed by 2 bases and 0 bases, with 11 bases remaining between them. The CDR3 spans 15 residues. The CDR3 bases are TGTGCCAGCAGTGAATGGACGGGAGACTCCTACGAGCAGTACTTC. This translates into CASSEWTGDSYEQYF.

About this clone: A clone one base away is much larger, so this may be a read error. Other DNA sequences in the same sample also yield this CDR3. The gene calls are TRBV18 and TRBJ1-1; no clear D. Germline V gene sequence: CDR1 KGHSH, CDR2 LQKENI. The CDR3 extends over 13 amino acids. DNA of the CDR3: TGCGCCAGCTCATCACGGGCGAACACTGAAGCTTTCTTT. Translated: CASSSRANTEAFF.

The J gene is TRBJ1-2, the V gene TRBV5-1, with D tentatively TRBD1 (5 bases). The germline gives CDR1 SGHRS, CDR2 YFSETQ. The CDR3 has 14 residues. Trimming took off 3 bases at V and 7 bases at J, with 16 bases between the two ends. This chain's CDR3 is CASSSEFREGGYTF. The CDR3 DNA is TGCGCCAGCAGCTCAGAGTTCAGGGAGGGTGGCTACACCTTC.

The chain is built from TRBV2 and TRBJ2-7; 9 nucleotides align to TRBD1. The CDR3 totals 16 residues. Trimming took 6 bases from V and 1 from J; bases not matched to a gene: 10. Germline-derived CDR1 and CDR2 are SNHLY and FYNNEI. CDR3 loop: CASSLRGTGRSYEQYF. Here the CDR3 DNA reads TGTGCCAGCAGCCTGAGAGGGACAGGGAGGTCCTACGAGCAGTACTTC.

The rearrangement links TRBV6-1 to TRBJ1-3; no reliable D call. Trimming shortened V by 5 bases and J by 0 bases, and 8 bases separated the two germline ends. The CDR3 has 14 amino acids. Per germline, CDR1 MNHNS and CDR2 SASEGT. The CDR3 is CASSSDHSGNTIYF. CDR3 nucleotides: TGTGCCAGCAGTTCCGACCACTCTGGAAACACCATATATTTT.

This chain joins TRBV28 and TRBJ1-3, with TRBD1 matching over 11 bases. This CDR3 has 15 residues. With 5 bases clipped from V and 9 bases from J, the junction kept 9 bases outside the gene matches. Germline lookup yields CDR1 MDHEN and CDR2 SYDVKM. The CDR3 region is CASSPKDRGRSTIYF. The CDR3 nucleotides are TGTGCCAGCAGTCCTAAGGACAGGGGGCGAAGCACCATATATTTT.

V is TRBV4-3 and J is TRBJ2-7; 7 bases are a match to TRBD2. The CDR3 loop spans 16 amino acids. Per germline, CDR1 LGHNA and CDR2 YSLEER. J was trimmed by 3 bases and V by 4 bases; bases with no gene match: 12. The CDR3 spells CASSRHVAGQLYEQYF. The CDR3, as DNA: TGCGCCAGCAGCCGCCACGTAGCGGGTCAGCTCTACGAGCAGTACTTC.

The J gene is TRBJ2-1, the V gene TRBV27; 10 bases agree with TRBD1. CDR3 length equals 14 residues. Per the germline V gene, CDR1 is MNHEY and CDR2 is SMNVEV (reference sequence). V shed 0 bases and J 9 bases; nucleotides not matched to a gene: 2. Written as DNA, the CDR3 is TGTGCCAGCAGTTTATCATGGACAGGGGGTGAGCAGTTCTTC. It encodes CASSLSWTGGEQFF.

The chain recombines TRBV27 with TRBJ1-5; perhaps TRBD1 as D (6 bases). CDR3 length: 15 amino acids. Germline-derived CDR1 and CDR2 are MNHEY and SMNVEV (reference sequence). Deletions cut 6 bases from V and 2 bases from J, with 14 bases between. The CDR3 DNA is TGTGCCAGCAGATTCCAGGGGCCTGGCAATCAGCCCCAGCATTTT. It specifies CASRFQGPGNQPQHF.

The chain joins TRBV9 to TRBJ2-2; TRBD1 matches 9 bases. The V gene end was trimmed by 3 bases and the J gene end by 7 bases; junction bases not matched to a gene: 13. This CDR3 is 17 amino acids long. Germline CDR1 reads SGDLS; CDR2 reads YYNGEE. Here the CDR3 DNA reads TGTGCCAGCAGCGCACGACAAACCGGGACAGGGCGCGGGGAGCTGTTTTTT. Protein: CASSARQTGTGRGELFF.

The chain recombines TRBV19 with TRBJ2-3; D unclear. Germline values: CDR1 LNHDA, CDR2 SQIVND (reference sequence). The CDR3 has 15 residues. Trimming cost V 1 base and J 6 bases, with 14 bases left between them. The CDR3 DNA follows: TGTGCCAGTAGTATAGGGTGGTCAACTGGGGATACGCAGTATTTT. Its translation: CASSIGWSTGDTQYF.

The rearrangement links TRBV5-1 to TRBJ2-7; 12 nucleotides line up with TRBD2. The CDR3 covers 16 residues. V lost 0 bases to trimming and J lost 3 bases; unmatched junction nucleotides: 4. Germline V lookup: CDR1 SGHRS, CDR2 YFSETQ. CDR3: CASSLGPTSGGYEQYF. In DNA form, the CDR3 reads TGCGCCAGCAGCTTGGGTCCGACTAGCGGGGGCTACGAGCAGTACTTC.

This chain joins TRBV11-3 and TRBJ2-1; D is unresolved. The CDR3 is 16 residues long. Trimming stripped 0 bases from V and 6 bases from J, with 15 bases between. Per the germline V gene, CDR1 is SGHNT and CDR2 is YENEEA. CDR3 DNA: TGTGCCAGCAGCTTAGAAGGATCCCTCGTGACCAATGAGCAGTTCTTC. Residues: CASSLEGSLVTNEQFF.

V usage is TRBV6-1 and J usage is TRBJ2-7; 10 bases map to TRBD1. The V segment lost 6 bases and the J segment 4 bases; nucleotides outside the gene matches: 6. The CDR3 runs 14 residues. CDR1 and CDR2 (germline): MNHNS, SASEGT. The DNA of the CDR3 is TGTGCCAGCAGCGAGACGGGACAGGGGTACGAGCAGTACTTC. Its translation: CASSETGQGYEQYF.